This T cell receptor beta chain appears in the sequencing data of a study of cytomegalovirus exposure and HLA in healthy donors. At the level of the study: The roughly 700 first-cohort repertoires shared a platform with the 100 to 150 validation repertoires, as reported in a later analysis.

General observations from the study: Cytomegalovirus association was listed for under 200 TCR beta chains. According to a subsequent analysis, TCR clusters from the first cohort were inclined to appear together in the 120 validation repertoires. Reportedly, diagnosis of cytomegalovirus status by the classifier showed high specificity and sensitivity.

Per the germline V gene, CDR1 is MNHEY and CDR2 is SMNVEV (reference sequence). The CDR3 is made up of 12 amino acids. Trimming left V 4 bases short and J 3 bases short, with 6 bases between. On this clone itself: Its antigen is undetermined.

Repertoires were generated with immunoSEQ multiplex PCR, while TCRdb's copy carries only in-frame clones and drops some. The top ten hold less than 9% of the sample, which has around 180,000 clones, around 84% seen once. The genes are TRBV27 and TRBJ2-5; D is unclear. The sequenced sample was PBMCs. The sequence was obtained from a man in his late teens or twenties in good health and CMV-seropositive. The DNA of the CDR3 is TGTGCCAGCAGTTCATCCGAAGAGACCCAGTACTTC. It specifies CASSSSEETQYF.